This T cell receptor (beta chain) was captured by sequencing in a study of cytomegalovirus exposure and HLA in healthy donors. Remarks on this clone: Its specificity is not known.

Only in-frame clones appear in the TCRdb table, and some are missing; sequencing was by immunoSEQ multiplex PCR. Here the sample spans approximately 280,000 clones, 88% being singletons. This CDR3 comprises 15 residues. J was trimmed by 2 bases and V by 7 bases; bases with no gene match: 12. Germline V gene data show CDR1 as SGHRS and CDR2 as YFSETQ. Study-wide results and caveats: In vitro, three CMV-associated chains proved specific for CMV antigens. The authors enumerated some 170 TCR beta chains as linked to cytomegalovirus.

The J gene is TRBJ2-7, the V gene TRBV5-1, with TRBD2 matching over 7 bases. Sample: PBMCs. This clonotype was sampled from a woman younger than 30 in good health and CMV-seronegative. The CDR3 sequence: CASRPPSGTTYEQYF. The DNA of the CDR3 is TGCGCCAGCCGGCCCCCTAGCGGTACTACCTACGAGCAGTACTTC. The variable domain in full, completed from reference TRBV5-1 and TRBJ2-7, reads KAGVTQTPRYLIKTRGQQVTLSCSPISGHRSVSWYQQTPGQGLQFLFEYFSETQRNKGNFPGRFSGRQFSNSRSEMNVSTLELGDSALYLCASRPPSGTTYEQYFGPGTRLTVT.